This T cell receptor beta chain was recovered during a study of shared clonotypes between healthy human individuals. Donors were healthy HIV-negative adults without recent acute infections or vaccinations. A deep-level run was used for the assay. Some clones are missing from TCRdb's copy, which holds only in-frame ones; the method was immunoSEQ multiplex PCR. The data show roughly 2.6 million clones, more than 80% seen once. The sample taken for sequencing was naive CD4+ T cells sorted from blood. As to subset: CD45RA+ positively selected. The clonotype was recovered from a man aged 18 to 30 in good health.

This CDR3 is CASSPRTSAYNEQFF. The CDR3 DNA reads TGTGCCAGCAGCCCCCGGACTAGTGCCTACAATGAGCAGTTCTTC. The rearrangement joins TRBV11-3 to TRBJ2-1, with 7 bases that match TRBD2. With 5 bases clipped from V and 2 bases from J, the junction kept 6 bases outside the gene matches. The CDR3 has 15 residues. The germline gives CDR1 SGHNT, CDR2 YENEEA.